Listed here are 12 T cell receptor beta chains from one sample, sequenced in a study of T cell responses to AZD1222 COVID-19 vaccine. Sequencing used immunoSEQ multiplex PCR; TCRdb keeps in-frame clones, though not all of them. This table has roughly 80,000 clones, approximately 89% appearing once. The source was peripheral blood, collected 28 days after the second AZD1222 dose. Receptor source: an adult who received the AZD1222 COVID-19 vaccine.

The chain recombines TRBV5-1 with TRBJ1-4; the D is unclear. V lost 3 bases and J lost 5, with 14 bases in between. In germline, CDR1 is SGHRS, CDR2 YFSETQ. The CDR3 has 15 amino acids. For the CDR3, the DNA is TGCGCCAGCAGCTGGGGTGGAGGCGTAAATGAAAAACTGTTTTTT. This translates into CASSWGGGVNEKLFF.

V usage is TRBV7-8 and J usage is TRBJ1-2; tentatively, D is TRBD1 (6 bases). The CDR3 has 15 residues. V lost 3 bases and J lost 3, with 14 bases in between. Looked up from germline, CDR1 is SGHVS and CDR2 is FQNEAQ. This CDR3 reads CASSLRETGYYGYTF. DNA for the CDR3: TGTGCCAGCAGCTTGAGGGAGACAGGCTACTATGGCTACACCTTC.

In DNA, the CDR3 is TGTGCCAGCAGTTCGGGACAGGGAAGCAATCAGCCCCAGCATTTT. Amino acid sequence: CASSSGQGSNQPQHF. V and J are TRBV28 and TRBJ1-5; 9 bases are shared with TRBD1. The CDR3 sequence is 15 residues long. The V gene's germline CDR1 is MDHEN and CDR2 SYDVKM. The J segment lost 1 base and the V segment lost 4 bases, leaving 2 bases of the junction unmatched.

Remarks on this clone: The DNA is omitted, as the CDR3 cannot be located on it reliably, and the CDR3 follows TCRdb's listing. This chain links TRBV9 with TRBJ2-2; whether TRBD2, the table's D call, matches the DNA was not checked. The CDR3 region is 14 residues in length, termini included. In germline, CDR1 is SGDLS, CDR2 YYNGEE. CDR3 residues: CASSGLVFGAGTVF.

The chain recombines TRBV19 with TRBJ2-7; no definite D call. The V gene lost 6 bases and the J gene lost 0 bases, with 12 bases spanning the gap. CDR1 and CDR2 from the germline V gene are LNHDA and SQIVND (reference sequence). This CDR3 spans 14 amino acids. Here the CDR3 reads CASSPAGYSYEQYF. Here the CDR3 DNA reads TGTGCCAGTAGCCCCGCCGGGTACTCCTACGAGCAGTACTTC.

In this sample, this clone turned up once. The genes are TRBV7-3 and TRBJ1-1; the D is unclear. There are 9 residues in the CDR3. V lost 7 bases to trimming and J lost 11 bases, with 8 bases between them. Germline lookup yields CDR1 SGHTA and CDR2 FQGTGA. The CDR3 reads CASTVGAFF. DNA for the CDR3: TGTGCCAGCACCGTGGGGGCTTTCTTT.

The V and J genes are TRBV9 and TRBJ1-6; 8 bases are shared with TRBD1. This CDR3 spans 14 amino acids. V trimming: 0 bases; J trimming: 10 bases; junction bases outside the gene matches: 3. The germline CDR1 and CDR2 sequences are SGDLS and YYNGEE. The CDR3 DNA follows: TGTGCCAGCAGCGTAGCTACAGGGGGATCACCCCTCCACTTT. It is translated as CASSVATGGSPLHF.

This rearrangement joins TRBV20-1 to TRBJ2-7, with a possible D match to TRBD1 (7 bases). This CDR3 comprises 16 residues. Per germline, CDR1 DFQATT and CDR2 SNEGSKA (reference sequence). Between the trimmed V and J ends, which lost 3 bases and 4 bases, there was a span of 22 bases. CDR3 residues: CSASRGRGSGGYEQYF. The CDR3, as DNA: TGCAGTGCTAGTCGGGGGCGCGGCTCAGGGGGGTACGAGCAGTACTTC.

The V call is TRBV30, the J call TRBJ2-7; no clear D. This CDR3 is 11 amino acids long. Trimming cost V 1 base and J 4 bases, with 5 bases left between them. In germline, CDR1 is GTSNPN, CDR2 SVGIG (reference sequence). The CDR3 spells CAWSAEYEQYF. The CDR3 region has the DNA TGTGCCTGGAGTGCTGAGTACGAGCAGTACTTC. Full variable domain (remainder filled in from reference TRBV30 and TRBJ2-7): SQTIHQWPATLVQPVGSPLSLECTVEGTSNPNLYWYRQAAGRGLQLLFYSVGIGQISSEVPQNLSASRPQDRQFILSSKKLLLSDSGFYLCAWSAEYEQYFGPGTRLTVT.

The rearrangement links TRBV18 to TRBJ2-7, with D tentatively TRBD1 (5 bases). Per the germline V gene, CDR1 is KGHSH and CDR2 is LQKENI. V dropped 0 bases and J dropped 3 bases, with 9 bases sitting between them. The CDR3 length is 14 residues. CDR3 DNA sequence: TGTGCCAGCTCACCACCGTCAGGGTTCTACGAGCAGTACTTC. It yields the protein CASSPPSGFYEQYF.

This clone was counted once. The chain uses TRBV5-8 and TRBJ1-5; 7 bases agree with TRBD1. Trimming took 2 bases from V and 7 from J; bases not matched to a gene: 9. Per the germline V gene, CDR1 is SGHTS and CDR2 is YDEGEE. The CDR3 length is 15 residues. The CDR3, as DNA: TGTGCCAGCAGCTTTAAAGGGGGCAACCTCCAGCCCCAGCATTTT. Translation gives CASSFKGGNLQPQHF.

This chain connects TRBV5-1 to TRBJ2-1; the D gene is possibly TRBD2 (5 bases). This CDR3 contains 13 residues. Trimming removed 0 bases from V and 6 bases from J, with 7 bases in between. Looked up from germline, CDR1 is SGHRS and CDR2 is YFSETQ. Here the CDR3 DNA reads TGCGCCAGCAGCTTGGCCACTAGCAATGAGCAGTTCTTC. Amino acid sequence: CASSLATSNEQFF.